Here is one T cell receptor (beta chain) with its context. Trimming at V came to 6 bases and at J to 4 bases, leaving 8 bases not matched to a gene. This CDR3 spans 14 amino acids. From germline, CDR1 is LNHDA and CDR2 SQIVND (reference sequence). It was with 60 Vbeta and 13 Jbeta primers that the PCR ran. The repertoire was sequenced with immunoSEQ multiplex PCR; TCRdb's copy has only in-frame clones and lacks some. The sample shows about 190,000 clones, around 75% of them seen only once. This specimen belongs to a study of cytomegalovirus exposure and HLA in healthy donors. The chain employs TRBV19 and TRBJ1-2; 7 positions agree with TRBD1. Material: PBMCs. This clonotype originated in a woman aged 30 to 39 in good health and CMV-seropositive. The CDR3 region has the DNA TGTGCCAGTAGAGAAGGGGGCCTCCTCTATGGCTACACCTTC. It translates to CASREGGLLYGYTF.